The next 31 T cell receptor beta chains were all read from a single sample in a study of graft-versus-host responses after intestinal transplantation. The repertoire was sequenced with immunoSEQ multiplex PCR; TCRdb's copy has only in-frame clones and lacks some. The sample includes roughly 93,000 clones, just under 95% seen only once; the top ten take roughly 0.49%. Their specific antigens are unknown. Sequencing was performed on unstimulated CD8+ T cells sorted from spleen or lymph node cells, taken before intestinal transplant. The receptors shown here come from a human donor who received an intestinal transplant.

The CDR3 loop is CASSTNRLAHLSSSYNEQFF. CDR3 nucleotide sequence: TGTGCCAGTAGTACAAATCGACTAGCGCACCTAAGTAGCTCCTACAATGAGCAGTTCTTC. The chain couples TRBV19 to TRBJ2-1; 8 bases map to TRBD2. V lost 4 bases, J lost 0 bases, and 17 bases stayed unmatched. The germline gives CDR1 LNHDA, CDR2 SQIVND (reference sequence). The CDR3 is 20 residues long.

V gene TRBV12-5 combines with J gene TRBJ2-7; 7 bases line up with TRBD1. The germline V gene encodes CDR1 LGHNT and CDR2 FRNRAP. The ends lost 6 bases at V and 0 bases at J; junction bases unmatched: 8. The CDR3 length is 15 residues. For the CDR3, the DNA is TGTGCTAGTGGCCCCGGACAGGCAAGCTCCTACGAGCAGTACTTC. It translates to CASGPGQASSYEQYF. The full variable domain, in which reference TRBV12-5 and TRBJ2-7 provide the parts outside the CDR3, is DARVTQTPRHKVTEMGQEVTMRCQPILGHNTVFWYRQTMMQGLELLAYFRNRAPLDDSGMPKDRFSAEMPDATLATLKIQPSEPRDSAVYFCASGPGQASSYEQYFGPGTRLTVT.

This chain uses TRBV30 with TRBJ1-1; TRBD1 matches 8 bases. J lost 8 bases, V lost 3 bases, and 2 bases had no gene match. The CDR3 is 11 amino acids. Germline values: CDR1 GTSNPN, CDR2 SVGIG (reference sequence). The chain's CDR3 is CAWRTGGEAFF. For the CDR3, the DNA is TGTGCCTGGAGAACAGGGGGGGAAGCTTTCTTT.

The chain recombines TRBV7-8 with TRBJ2-4; 11 bases match TRBD2. The CDR3 contains 17 residues. Trimming at V came to 5 bases and at J to 4 bases, leaving 10 bases not matched to a gene. Germline V gene data show CDR1 as SGHVS and CDR2 as FQNEAQ. CDR3 sequence reads: CASSRSGLAVQKNIQYF. The CDR3 DNA follows: TGTGCCAGCAGCCGCTCGGGACTAGCGGTCCAGAAAAACATTCAGTACTTC.

This rearrangement joins TRBV11-3 to TRBJ1-1; a weak D match, TRBD1 (5 bases). Trimming shortened V by 3 bases and J by 10 bases, and 15 bases separated the two germline ends. CDR3 length: 13 residues. Germline loops: CDR1 SGHNT, CDR2 YENEEA. CDR3 residues: CASSFPGGVSAFF. CDR3 sequence (DNA): TGTGCCAGCAGCTTCCCTGGAGGGGTTTCAGCTTTCTTT.

This clone turned up a few times. The chain employs TRBV6-5 and TRBJ1-1; no clear D. Germline V CDR1 and CDR2: MNHEY, SVGAGI. The CDR3 is 10 amino acids. V lost 11 bases, J lost 4 bases, and 8 bases lay in between. The CDR3, as DNA: TGTGCCTCGGGTGTCACTGAAGCTTTCTTT. Translation: CASGVTEAFF.

The J gene is TRBJ2-5, the V gene TRBV7-8; D might be TRBD1 (6 bases). Germline V gene lookup returns CDR1 SGHVS and CDR2 FQNEAQ. CDR3 size: 15 residues. V lost 5 bases to trimming and J lost 3 bases, with 16 bases between them. CDR3 DNA: TGTGCCAGCAGCCGCTCGGCCGGACAGAAAGAGACCCAGTACTTC. It yields the protein CASSRSAGQKETQYF.

This clone was recorded only once. The rearrangement uses TRBV7-9 and TRBJ2-1, with a tentative D call TRBD2 (5 bases). Trimming left V 0 bases short and J 3 bases short, with 6 bases between. Germline V gene lookup returns CDR1 SEHNR and CDR2 FQNEAQ (reference sequence). The CDR3 is made up of 14 amino acids. The CDR3 DNA is TGTGCCAGCAGCTTAGCGGGAGACTACAATGAGCAGTTCTTC. Its protein product is CASSLAGDYNEQFF. Full variable domain (outside the CDR3, taken from reference TRBV7-9 and TRBJ2-1): DTGVSQNPRHKITKRGQNVTFRCDPISEHNRLYWYRQTLGQGPEFLTYFQNEAQLEKSRLLSDRFSAERPKGSFSTLEIQRTEQGDSAMYLCASSLAGDYNEQFFGPGTRLTVL.

V and J are TRBV19 and TRBJ1-6, with 9 bases aligning to TRBD1. In germline, CDR1 is LNHDA, CDR2 SQIVND (reference sequence). The CDR3 is made up of 16 amino acids. Trimming removed 5 bases from V and 7 bases from J; junction bases left unmatched: 9. In DNA form, the CDR3 reads TGTGCCAGTAGTCCATCACAGGGGGCTCACAATTCACCCCTCCACTTT. This codes for CASSPSQGAHNSPLHF.

CDR3 residues: CASSSIAGGHNEQFF. In nucleotides, the CDR3 is TGTGCCAGCAGTTCCATAGCGGGGGGGCATAATGAGCAGTTCTTC. The chain recombines TRBV27 with TRBJ2-1; 11 positions agree with TRBD2. Germline CDR1 and CDR2: MNHEY and SMNVEV (reference sequence). Unmatched junction bases numbered 6, after V lost 4 bases and J lost 7 bases. This CDR3 has 15 amino acids.

The V gene is TRBV4-3, the J gene TRBJ1-2; perhaps TRBD1 as D (5 bases). Trimming removed 8 bases from V and 4 bases from J, with 23 bases in between. Germline CDR1 LGHNA, CDR2 YSLEER. The CDR3 is made up of 16 amino acids. The CDR3 protein is CASLQEAGLASYGYTF. The CDR3 nucleotides are TGCGCCAGCCTGCAAGAGGCGGGACTCGCCAGCTATGGCTACACCTTC.

This chain joins TRBV11-2 and TRBJ2-7; 10 bases fit TRBD1. The CDR3 is made up of 18 amino acids. The germline gives CDR1 SGHAT, CDR2 FQNNGV. Unmatched junction bases numbered 14, after V lost 5 bases and J lost 1 base. This chain's CDR3 is CASSADRGRLSRSYEQYF. CDR3 nucleotide sequence: TGTGCCAGCAGCGCCGACAGGGGGCGGTTGTCTAGGTCCTACGAGCAGTACTTC. The full variable domain, rest sourced from reference TRBV11-2 and TRBJ2-7, is EAGVAQSPRYKIIEKRQSVAFWCNPISGHATLYWYQQILGQGPKLLIQFQNNGVVDDSQLPKDRFSAERLKGVDSTLKIQPAKLEDSAVYLCASSADRGRLSRSYEQYFGPGTRLTVT.

The chain has TRBV15 and TRBJ1-2; TRBD1 might be the D (5 bases). This CDR3 comprises 17 residues. Trimming cost V 0 bases and J 8 bases, with 22 bases left between them. Per the germline V gene, CDR1 is LNHNV and CDR2 is YYDKDF (reference sequence). Here the CDR3 reads CATSRDRATGLSQGYTF. The CDR3 bases are TGTGCCACCAGCAGAGATCGGGCCACAGGCCTCAGCCAGGGCTACACCTTC.

The rearrangement uses TRBV7-9 and TRBJ1-2; TRBD1 matches at 10 bases. With 4 bases clipped from V and 1 base from J, the junction kept 12 bases outside the gene matches. The CDR3 is made up of 18 amino acids. CDR1 and CDR2 (germline): SEHNR, FQNEAQ (reference sequence). The CDR3 spells CASSSDRGSLLVNYGYTF. The CDR3 DNA reads TGTGCCAGCAGCTCGGACAGGGGGAGCCTGTTGGTTAACTATGGCTACACCTTC.

This chain uses TRBV2 with TRBJ2-7; TRBD1 agrees at 8 bases. Per germline, CDR1 SNHLY and CDR2 FYNNEI. The J segment lost 6 bases and the V segment lost 9 bases, leaving 13 bases of the junction unmatched. The length of the CDR3 is 14 residues. The chain's CDR3 is CASIQLDRASEQYF. As DNA, the CDR3 is TGTGCCAGTATTCAATTGGACAGGGCATCCGAGCAGTACTTC.

This clone was observed a handful of times. The chain links TRBV19 to TRBJ1-1; D is uncertain. The CDR3 runs to 13 residues. Germline values: CDR1 LNHDA, CDR2 SQIVND (reference sequence). Trimming cost V 5 bases and J 1 base, with 8 bases left between them. CDR3 protein: CASSGLGNTEAFF. CDR3 sequence (DNA): TGTGCCAGTAGTGGACTTGGGAACACTGAAGCTTTCTTT. The complete variable domain, with remaining parts taken from reference TRBV19 and TRBJ1-1, reads DGGITQSPKYLFRKEGQNVTLSCEQNLNHDAMYWYRQDPGQGLRLIYYSQIVNDFQKGDIAEGYSVSREKKESFPLTVTSAQKNPTAFYLCASSGLGNTEAFFGQGTRLTVV.

The CDR3 DNA reads as TGTGCCAGCAGCCAAGGGGTCTCCGGGACAGCCATTTCTGGAAACACCATATATTTT. This sequence encodes CASSQGVSGTAISGNTIYF. V gene TRBV4-2 combines with J gene TRBJ1-3; 7 nucleotides line up with TRBD1. Germline-derived CDR1 and CDR2 are LGHNA and YNFKEQ. The CDR3 totals 19 residues. The V gene end was trimmed by 1 base and the J gene end by 1 base; junction bases not matched to a gene: 13.

This sequence joins TRBV6-4 and TRBJ2-6, with 9 bases lining up with TRBD1. Trimming at V came to 8 bases and at J to 4 bases, leaving 0 bases not matched to a gene. The CDR3 spans 13 residues. CDR1 is MRHNA, CDR2 SNTAGT, per germline. In DNA form, the CDR3 reads TGTGCCAGCGGGACAGGGGGGGCCAACGTCCTGACTTTC. Translation gives CASGTGGANVLTF.

The chain carries TRBV7-3 and TRBJ2-2, with 8 bases that match TRBD1. Germline V gene lookup returns CDR1 SGHTA and CDR2 FQGTGA. The CDR3 has 15 residues. V lost 2 bases to trimming and J lost 1 base; unmatched junction nucleotides: 0. The CDR3 loop reads CASSLGTGNTGELFF. The CDR3 DNA sequence: TGTGCCAGCAGCTTAGGGACAGGGAACACCGGGGAGCTGTTTTTT.

The genes are TRBV19 and TRBJ1-5; weak D call: TRBD1 (6 bases). The V and J ends lost 3 bases and 0 bases respectively, with 9 bases between them. This CDR3 contains 15 residues. The germline V gene encodes CDR1 LNHDA and CDR2 SQIVND (reference sequence). DNA for the CDR3: TGTGCCAGTAGTATGGGACAATATAGCAATCAGCCCCAGCATTTT. Protein sequence: CASSMGQYSNQPQHF.

This chain uses TRBV29-1 with TRBJ1-2, with D perhaps TRBD1 (5 bases). From germline, CDR1 is SQVTM and CDR2 ANQGSEA. This CDR3 spans 18 amino acids. For the CDR3, the DNA is TGCGCGTTTTGGCTTGACCGGCAGGGTCCCCATCGGAACTATGGCTACACCTTC. Protein product: CAFWLDRQGPHRNYGYTF.

The chain joins TRBV2 to TRBJ2-7, with 8 bases aligning to TRBD1. The CDR3 extends over 13 amino acids. V was pared by 5 bases and J by 5 bases, with 5 bases of the junction left unmatched. Germline CDR1 reads SNHLY; CDR2 reads FYNNEI. This chain's CDR3 is CASSPDRGDEQYF. DNA for the CDR3: TGTGCCAGCAGTCCCGACAGGGGCGACGAGCAGTACTTC.

The chain uses TRBV7-3 and TRBJ2-2; possible D gene TRBD1, 5 bases. Germline V lookup: CDR1 SGHTA, CDR2 FQGTGA. V dropped 5 bases and J dropped 1 base, with 14 bases sitting between them. This CDR3 is 16 amino acids long. The CDR3 here is CASSPGPGMNTGELFF. CDR3 DNA: TGTGCCAGCAGCCCCGGCCCAGGGATGAACACCGGGGAGCTGTTTTTT.

This clone has just one count. J is TRBJ2-3 and V is TRBV6-4; the match to TRBD2 covers 10 bases. V trimming: 7 bases; J trimming: 0 bases; junction bases outside the gene matches: 4. This CDR3 has 15 amino acids. CDR1 and CDR2 (germline): MRHNA, SNTAGT. The chain's CDR3 is CASTQTSGSTDTQYF. The CDR3 DNA reads as TGTGCCAGCACACAGACTAGCGGGAGCACAGATACGCAGTATTTT.

The count of this clone is one. The rearrangement links TRBV4-2 to TRBJ2-7, with 8 bases lining up with TRBD2. Germline V gene sequence: CDR1 LGHNA, CDR2 YNFKEQ. The CDR3 loop spans 16 amino acids. V was pared by 0 bases and J by 2 bases, with 6 bases of the junction left unmatched. CDR3 in DNA: TGTGCCAGCAGCCAAGATTATTGGGGACTAGCCTACGAGCAGTACTTC. This translates into CASSQDYWGLAYEQYF.

The chain joins TRBV9 to TRBJ1-5, with 8 bases matching TRBD1. The V segment lost 4 bases and the J segment 7 bases; nucleotides outside the gene matches: 7. The length of the CDR3 is 14 residues. Germline assignment: CDR1 SGDLS and CDR2 YYNGEE. The CDR3 DNA is TGTGCCAGCAGCACAGGGGGATCCGGGCAGCCCCAGCATTTT. Protein product: CASSTGGSGQPQHF. Full variable domain (missing parts from reference TRBV9 and TRBJ1-5): DSGVTQTPKHLITATGQRVTLRCSPRSGDLSVYWYQQSLDQGLQFLIQYYNGEERAKGNILERFSAQQFPDLHSELNLSSLELGDSALYFCASSTGGSGQPQHFGDGTRLSIL.

The CDR3 DNA sequence: TGTGCCAGCAGCTTAGCGGCTACAGACTACGAGCAGTACTTC. It encodes CASSLAATDYEQYF. V and J are TRBV7-8 and TRBJ2-7, with D unclear. V was pared by 0 bases and J by 3 bases, with 9 bases between. CDR3 length: 14 amino acids. CDR1 is SGHVS and CDR2 is FQNEAQ in the germline V gene.

The rearrangement links TRBV2 to TRBJ2-7; possible D gene TRBD2, 6 bases. CDR1 is SNHLY, CDR2 FYNNEI, per germline. The CDR3 is 17 residues long. Trimming removed 8 bases from V and 6 bases from J, with 29 bases in between. The CDR3 loop reads CASEEGFAGSLAREQYF. For the CDR3, the DNA is TGTGCCAGCGAAGAGGGCTTTGCCGGGAGTTTGGCTCGCGAGCAGTACTTC.

The J gene is TRBJ2-1, the V gene TRBV7-8, with 7 bases matching TRBD2. V gave up 4 bases and J gave up 6 bases; unmatched junction bases: 15. CDR1 is SGHVS and CDR2 is FQNEAQ in the germline V gene. The CDR3 runs to 17 residues. The CDR3 region has the DNA TGTGCCAGCAGCTCCGAACCGGGACTATCTACAGGCAATGAGCAGTTCTTC. Translation gives CASSSEPGLSTGNEQFF.

The rearrangement joins TRBV4-2 to TRBJ2-1, with 10 bases lining up with TRBD2. With V trimmed by 0 bases and J by 4 bases, 3 bases remained unmatched. CDR3 size: 16 residues. Germline CDR1 and CDR2: LGHNA and YNFKEQ. DNA for the CDR3: TGTGCCAGCAGCCAAGATCCTAGCGGGGGTTACAATGAGCAGTTCTTC. This gives the protein CASSQDPSGGYNEQFF.

The chain recombines TRBV25-1 with TRBJ2-7; D unresolved. V shed 4 bases and J shed 5 bases, with 12 bases lying between them. Per the germline V gene, CDR1 is MGHDK and CDR2 is SYGVNS. This CDR3 has 13 amino acids. CDR3 DNA sequence: TGTGCCAGCAGTGGTTTGGCACACGACGAGCAGTACTTC. Protein sequence: CASSGLAHDEQYF.